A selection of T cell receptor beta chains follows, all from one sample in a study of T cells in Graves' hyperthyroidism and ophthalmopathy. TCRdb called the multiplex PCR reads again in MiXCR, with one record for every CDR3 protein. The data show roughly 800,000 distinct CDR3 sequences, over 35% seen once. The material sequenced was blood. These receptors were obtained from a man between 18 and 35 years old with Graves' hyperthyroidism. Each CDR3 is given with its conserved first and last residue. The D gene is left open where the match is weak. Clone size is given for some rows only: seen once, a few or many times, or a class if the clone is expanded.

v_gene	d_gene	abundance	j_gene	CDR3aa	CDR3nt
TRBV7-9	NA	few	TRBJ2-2	CASSLGGGLPVGELFF	TGTGCCAGCAGCTTAGGCGGGGGCCTTCCTGTCGGGGAGCTGTTTTTT
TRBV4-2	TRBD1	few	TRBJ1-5	CASSGSGQPQPQHF	TGTGCCAGCAGCGGTTCGGGACAGCCTCAGCCCCAGCATTTT
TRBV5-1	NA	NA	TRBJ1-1	CASSLRSPNTEAFF	TGCGCCAGCAGCTTAAGGTCCCCGAACACTGAAGCTTTCTTT
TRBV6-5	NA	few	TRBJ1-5	CASRPGMGRGQPQHF	TGTGCCAGCAGACCCGGGATGGGGCGAGGTCAGCCCCAGCATTTT
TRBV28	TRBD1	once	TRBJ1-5	CASRGQGVYSNQPQHF	TGTGCCAGCAGGGGACAGGGAGTCTATAGCAATCAGCCCCAGCATTTT
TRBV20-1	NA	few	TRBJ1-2	CSARDLGQINYGYTF	TGCAGTGCTAGAGATCTTGGACAGATTAACTATGGCTACACCTTC
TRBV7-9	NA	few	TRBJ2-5	CASSQDPGVKTQYF	TGCGCCAGCAGCCAAGACCCGGGAGTTAAGACCCAGTACTTC
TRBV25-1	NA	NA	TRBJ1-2	CASSGEVLGYTF	TGTGCCAGCAGTGGGGAAGTCTTAGGCTACACCTTC
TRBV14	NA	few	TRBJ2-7	CASSQERYEQYF	TGTGCCAGCAGCCAAGAACGGTACGAGCAGTACTTC
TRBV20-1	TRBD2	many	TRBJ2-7	CSALAGGAYEQYF	TGCAGTGCTTTAGCGGGAGGGGCCTACGAGCAGTACTTC
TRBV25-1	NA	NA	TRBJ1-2	CASTRGYYGYTF	TGTGCCAGCACCCGGGGGTACTATGGCTACACCTTC
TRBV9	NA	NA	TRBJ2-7	CASSQASSAYEQYF	TGTGCCAGCAGCCAGGCCTCTAGCGCCTACGAGCAGTACTTC
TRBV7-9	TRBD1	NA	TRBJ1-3	CASSQDSAGGADTIYF	TGTGCCAGCAGCCAAGATAGCGCAGGGGGCGCGGACACCATATATTTT
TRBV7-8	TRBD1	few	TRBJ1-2	CASIPGTGQYGYTF	TGTGCCAGCATCCCCGGGACAGGGCAATATGGCTACACCTTC
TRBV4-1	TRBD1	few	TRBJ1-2	CASSLFGDRDIYGYTF	TGCGCCAGCAGCCTTTTTGGGGACAGGGACATCTATGGCTACACCTTC
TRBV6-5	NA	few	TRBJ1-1	CASSETVATEAFF	TGTGCCAGCAGTGAAACAGTGGCCACTGAAGCTTTCTTT
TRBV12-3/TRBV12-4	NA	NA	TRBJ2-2	CASSWGTGLYTGELFF	TGTGCCAGCAGTTGGGGTACGGGCCTCTACACCGGGGAGCTGTTTTTT
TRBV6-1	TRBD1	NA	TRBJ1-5	CASTLGQGTRPQHF	TGTGCCAGTACCCTGGGACAGGGGACTCGGCCCCAGCATTTT
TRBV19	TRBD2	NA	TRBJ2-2	CASSTDSSGGSTGELFF	TGTGCCAGTAGTACCGACAGTAGCGGGGGCTCCACCGGGGAGCTGTTTTTT
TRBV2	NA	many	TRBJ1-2	CATHGPRANYGYTF	TGTGCCACCCACGGACCGAGAGCTAACTATGGCTACACCTTC
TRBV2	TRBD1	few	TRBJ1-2	CASSYSMMGQPNYGYTF	TGTGCCAGCAGTTACTCGATGATGGGACAGCCGAACTATGGCTACACCTTC
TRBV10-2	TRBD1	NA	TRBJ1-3	CASSNPGTGVPSGNTIYF	TGCGCCAGCAGTAACCCGGGGACAGGGGTCCCCTCTGGAAACACCATATATTTT
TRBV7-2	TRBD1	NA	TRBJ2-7	CASSLDRLPYEQYF	TGTGCCAGCAGCCTGGACAGGTTACCCTACGAGCAGTACTTC
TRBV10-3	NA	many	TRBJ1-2	CAISDKGSEQNYGYTF	TGTGCCATCAGTGATAAGGGGTCGGAACAAAACTATGGCTACACCTTC
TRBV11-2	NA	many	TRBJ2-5	CASSLAEARQETQYF	TGTGCCAGCAGCTTAGCCGAGGCCCGGCAAGAGACCCAGTACTTC
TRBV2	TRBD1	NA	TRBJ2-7	CASSQEQGASYEQYF	TGTGCCAGCAGCCAAGAACAGGGGGCCTCCTACGAGCAGTACTTC
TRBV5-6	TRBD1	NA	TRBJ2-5	CASSPTGGDPQETQYF	TGTGCCAGCAGCCCTACAGGGGGCGACCCCCAAGAGACCCAGTACTTC
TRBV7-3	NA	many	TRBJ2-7	CASIPPAGQGYEQYF	TGTGCCAGCATCCCGCCGGCCGGACAAGGCTACGAGCAGTACTTC
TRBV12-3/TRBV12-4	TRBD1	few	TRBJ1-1	CASSDDGTGSTEAFF	TGTGCCAGCAGTGACGACGGGACAGGGAGCACTGAAGCTTTCTTT